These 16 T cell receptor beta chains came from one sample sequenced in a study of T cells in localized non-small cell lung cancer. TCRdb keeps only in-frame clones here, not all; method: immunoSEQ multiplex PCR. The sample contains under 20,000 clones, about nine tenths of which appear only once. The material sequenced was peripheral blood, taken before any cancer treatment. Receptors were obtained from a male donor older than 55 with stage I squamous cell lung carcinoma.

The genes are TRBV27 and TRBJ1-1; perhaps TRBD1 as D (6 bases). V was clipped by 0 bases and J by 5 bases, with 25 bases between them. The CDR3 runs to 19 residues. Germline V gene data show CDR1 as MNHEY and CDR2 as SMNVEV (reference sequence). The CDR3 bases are TGTGCCAGCAGTTTATCGATCCCACTTACAGGGTCGAAAGGGACTGAAGCTTTCTTT. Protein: CASSLSIPLTGSKGTEAFF.

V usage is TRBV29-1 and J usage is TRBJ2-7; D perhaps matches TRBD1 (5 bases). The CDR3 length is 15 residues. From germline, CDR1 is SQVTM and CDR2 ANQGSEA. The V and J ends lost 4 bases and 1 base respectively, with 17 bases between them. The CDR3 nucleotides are TGCAGCGTTGTGGCGGCGGCAGGGCTTTCCTACGAGCAGTACTTC. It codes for CSVVAAAGLSYEQYF.

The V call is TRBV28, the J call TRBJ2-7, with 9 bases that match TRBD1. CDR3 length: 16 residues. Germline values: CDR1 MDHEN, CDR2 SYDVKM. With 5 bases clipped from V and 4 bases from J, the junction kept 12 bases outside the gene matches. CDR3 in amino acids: CASSPPFGTGRYEQYF. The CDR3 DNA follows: TGTGCCAGCAGTCCTCCATTCGGGACAGGGCGATACGAGCAGTACTTC.

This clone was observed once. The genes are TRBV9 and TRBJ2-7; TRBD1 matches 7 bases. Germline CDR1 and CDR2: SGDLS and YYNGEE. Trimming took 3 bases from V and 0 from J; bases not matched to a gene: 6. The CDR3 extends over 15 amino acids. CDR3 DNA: TGTGCCAGCAGCGCGGGACAGACCCTCTCCTACGAGCAGTACTTC. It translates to CASSAGQTLSYEQYF. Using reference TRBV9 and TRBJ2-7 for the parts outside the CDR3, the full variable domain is DSGVTQTPKHLITATGQRVTLRCSPRSGDLSVYWYQQSLDQGLQFLIQYYNGEERAKGNILERFSAQQFPDLHSELNLSSLELGDSALYFCASSAGQTLSYEQYFGPGTRLTVT.

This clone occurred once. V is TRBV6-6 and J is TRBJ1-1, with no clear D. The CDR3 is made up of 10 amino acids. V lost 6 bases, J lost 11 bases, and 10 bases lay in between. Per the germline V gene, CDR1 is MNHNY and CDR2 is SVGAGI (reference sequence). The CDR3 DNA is TGTGCCAGCAGCTATCCCTTGGCTTTCTTT. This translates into CASSYPLAFF.

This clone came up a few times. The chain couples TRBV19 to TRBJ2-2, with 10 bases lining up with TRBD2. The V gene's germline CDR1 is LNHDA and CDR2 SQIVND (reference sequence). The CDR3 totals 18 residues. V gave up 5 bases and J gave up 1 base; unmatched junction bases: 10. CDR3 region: CASSSTGLAYMNTGELFF. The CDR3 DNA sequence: TGTGCCAGTAGTTCCACGGGACTAGCGTACATGAACACCGGGGAGCTGTTTTTT.

Here the CDR3 DNA reads TGCAGCGTTGCGGTAGGCGACAATGAGCAGTTCTTC. This encodes CSVAVGDNEQFF. The genes are TRBV29-1 and TRBJ2-1; no firm D call. The length of the CDR3 is 12 residues. Trimming removed 4 bases at V and 5 bases at J, with 9 bases between. Per the germline V gene, CDR1 is SQVTM and CDR2 is ANQGSEA.

CDR3 amino acids: CASSYSMSGGDTQYF. The CDR3 bases are TGTGCCAGCAGTTACTCGATGAGCGGGGGAGATACGCAGTATTTT. The V gene is TRBV6-5, the J gene TRBJ2-3, with 8 positions matching TRBD2. Trimming at V came to 0 bases and at J to 5 bases, leaving 4 bases not matched to a gene. CDR1 is MNHEY and CDR2 is SVGAGI in the germline V gene. The CDR3 is 15 residues long.

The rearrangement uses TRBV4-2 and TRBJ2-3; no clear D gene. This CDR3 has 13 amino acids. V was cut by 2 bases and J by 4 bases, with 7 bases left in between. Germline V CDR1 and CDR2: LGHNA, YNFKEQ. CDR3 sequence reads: CASSQRLADTQYF. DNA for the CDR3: TGTGCCAGCAGCCAAAGGCTCGCAGATACGCAGTATTTT.

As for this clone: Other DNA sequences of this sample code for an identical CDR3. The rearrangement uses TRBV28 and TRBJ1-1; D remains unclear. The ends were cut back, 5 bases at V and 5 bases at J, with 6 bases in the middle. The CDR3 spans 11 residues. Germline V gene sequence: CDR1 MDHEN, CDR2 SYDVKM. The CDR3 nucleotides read TGTGCCAGCAGTCTTCGGACTGAAGCTTTCTTT. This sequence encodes CASSLRTEAFF.

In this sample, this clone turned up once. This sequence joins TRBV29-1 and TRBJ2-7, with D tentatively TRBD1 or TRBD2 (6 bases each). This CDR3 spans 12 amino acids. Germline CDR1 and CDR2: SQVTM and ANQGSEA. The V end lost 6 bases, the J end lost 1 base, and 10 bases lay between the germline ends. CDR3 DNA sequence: TGCAGCGTACAGGGACTGTCCTACGAGCAGTACTTC. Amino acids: CSVQGLSYEQYF.

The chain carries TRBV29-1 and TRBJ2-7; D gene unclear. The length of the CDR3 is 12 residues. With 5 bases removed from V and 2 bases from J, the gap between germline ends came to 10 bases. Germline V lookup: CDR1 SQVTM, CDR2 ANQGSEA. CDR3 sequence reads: CSVRANAYEQYF. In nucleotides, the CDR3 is TGCAGCGTTCGGGCCAACGCCTACGAGCAGTACTTC.

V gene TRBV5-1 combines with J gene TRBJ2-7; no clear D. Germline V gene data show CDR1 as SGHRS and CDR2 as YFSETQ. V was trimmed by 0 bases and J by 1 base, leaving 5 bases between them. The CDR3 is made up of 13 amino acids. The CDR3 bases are TGCGCCAGCAGCTTGGCCGAATCCTACGAGCAGTACTTC. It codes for CASSLAESYEQYF.

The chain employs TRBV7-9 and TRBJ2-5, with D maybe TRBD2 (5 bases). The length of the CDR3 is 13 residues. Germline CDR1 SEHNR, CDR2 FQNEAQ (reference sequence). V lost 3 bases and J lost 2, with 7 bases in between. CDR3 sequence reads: CASSLTTQETQYF. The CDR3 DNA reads TGTGCCAGCAGCTTGACTACTCAAGAGACCCAGTACTTC.

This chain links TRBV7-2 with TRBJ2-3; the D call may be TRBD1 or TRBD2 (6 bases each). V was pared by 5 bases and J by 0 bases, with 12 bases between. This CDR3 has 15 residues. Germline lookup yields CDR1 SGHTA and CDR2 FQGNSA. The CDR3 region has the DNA TGTGCCAGCAGCCTAGGGGGGCGAAGCACAGATACGCAGTATTTT. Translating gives CASSLGGRSTDTQYF.

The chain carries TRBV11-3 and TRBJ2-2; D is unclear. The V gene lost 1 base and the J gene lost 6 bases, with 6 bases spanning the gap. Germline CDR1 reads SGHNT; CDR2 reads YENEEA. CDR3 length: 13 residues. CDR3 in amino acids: CASSLAVAGELFF. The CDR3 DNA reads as TGTGCCAGCAGCTTAGCGGTCGCCGGGGAGCTGTTTTTT.